These 10 T cell receptor beta chains were all obtained from the same sample, sequenced in a study of cytomegalovirus exposure and HLA in healthy donors. 60 Vbeta and 13 Jbeta primers were used in PCR. TCRdb keeps only in-frame clones here, not all; method: immunoSEQ multiplex PCR. The sample records about 110,000 clones, roughly 80% being singletons. What was sequenced was PBMCs. These receptor sequences come from a man younger than 40 in good health and CMV-seropositive.

This chain connects TRBV11-1 to TRBJ1-1, with D perhaps TRBD1 (6 bases). Germline CDR1 SGHAT, CDR2 FQDESV (reference sequence). This CDR3 region has 14 residues. V lost 7 bases and J 5 bases, leaving 17 bases between the germline ends. CDR3 loop: CASKNREPGTEAFF. CDR3 nucleotides: TGTGCCAGCAAGAACAGGGAGCCGGGAACTGAAGCTTTCTTT.

This sequence joins TRBV6-5 and TRBJ1-2, with D possibly being TRBD1 (6 bases). CDR1 and CDR2 (germline): MNHEY, SVGAGI. The V end lost 0 bases, the J end lost 6 bases, and 11 bases lay between the germline ends. CDR3 length equals 14 residues. The CDR3 sequence is CASSYSQGGDGYTF. Written as DNA, the CDR3 is TGTGCCAGCAGTTACTCGCAAGGGGGTGATGGCTACACCTTC.

The genes are TRBV30 and TRBJ2-5, with a tentative D call TRBD2 (6 bases). CDR3 size: 14 residues. Trimming removed 2 bases at V and 2 bases at J, with 12 bases between. Germline V gives CDR1 GTSNPN, CDR2 SVGIG (reference sequence). CDR3 sequence (DNA): TGTGCCTGGAGTACACGGGACTGGCAAGAGACCCAGTACTTC. This gives the protein CAWSTRDWQETQYF. The variable domain in full, completed from reference TRBV30 and TRBJ2-5, reads SQTIHQWPATLVQPVGSPLSLECTVEGTSNPNLYWYRQAAGRGLQLLFYSVGIGQISSEVPQNLSASRPQDRQFILSSKKLLLSDSGFYLCAWSTRDWQETQYFGPGTRLLVL.

This clone was seen only a few times. The chain employs TRBV7-9 and TRBJ2-1; 9 nucleotides agree with TRBD2. The CDR3 is made up of 17 amino acids. Germline values: CDR1 SEHNR, CDR2 FQNEAQ (reference sequence). V was pared by 2 bases and J by 0 bases, with 5 bases of the junction left unmatched. CDR3 amino acids: CASSLRTSVYSYNEQFF. In DNA form, the CDR3 reads TGTGCCAGCAGCTTACGGACTAGCGTTTACTCCTACAATGAGCAGTTCTTC.

The rearrangement uses TRBV5-6 and TRBJ2-1; D remains unclear. The V end was cut by 0 bases, the J end by 5 bases, with 6 bases between. This CDR3 spans 13 amino acids. Germline V gene lookup returns CDR1 SGHDT and CDR2 YYEEEE. Written as DNA, the CDR3 is TGTGCCAGCAGCTTGGTGTCGGACAATGAGCAGTTCTTC. This codes for CASSLVSDNEQFF.

The CDR3 bases are TGTGCCAGCACCTTCGGGGGGCTTAATGAAAAACTGTTTTTT. Translating it yields CASTFGGLNEKLFF. V usage is TRBV7-2 and J usage is TRBJ1-4, with a weak D call TRBD1 (6 bases). The CDR3 runs to 14 residues. V was pared by 7 bases and J by 4 bases, with 13 bases between. Germline CDR1 is SGHTA and CDR2 is FQGNSA.

A few counts support this clone. The CDR3 DNA sequence: TGTGCCAGCAGTTCGCAGGGGGATGAAGCTTTCTTT. It encodes CASSSQGDEAFF. The genes are TRBV27 and TRBJ1-1; 7 bases align to TRBD1. The CDR3 totals 12 residues. Germline lookup yields CDR1 MNHEY and CDR2 SMNVEV (reference sequence). The J segment lost 7 bases and the V segment lost 4 bases, leaving 3 bases of the junction unmatched.

The J gene is TRBJ1-4, the V gene TRBV6-1; D gene ambiguous. The germline V gene encodes CDR1 MNHNS and CDR2 SASEGT. The V end was cut by 1 base, the J end by 0 bases, with 6 bases between. This CDR3 region has 15 residues. CDR3 sequence reads: CASSEVGATNEKLFF. CDR3 DNA: TGTGCCAGCAGTGAAGTCGGGGCAACTAATGAAAAACTGTTTTTT.

This chain links TRBV6-1 with TRBJ1-6; tentative D call: TRBD1 (6 bases). Trimming pared 11 bases from V and 8 bases from J, leaving 22 bases between. This CDR3 has 15 residues. Germline lookup yields CDR1 MNHNS and CDR2 SASEGT. CDR3 nucleotides: TGTGCCGCGGCCCTCTTTACAGGGCTGGATTCACCCCTCCACTTT. Translated: CAAALFTGLDSPLHF.

This chain connects TRBV19 to TRBJ2-2; the match to TRBD1 covers 9 bases. Trimming at V came to 4 bases and at J to 7 bases, leaving 7 bases not matched to a gene. The CDR3 is 15 residues long. Germline-derived CDR1 and CDR2 are LNHDA and SQIVND (reference sequence). As DNA, the CDR3 is TGTGCCAGTAGTACGGACAGGGGACCAGGCGGGGAGCTGTTTTTT. It is translated as CASSTDRGPGGELFF.